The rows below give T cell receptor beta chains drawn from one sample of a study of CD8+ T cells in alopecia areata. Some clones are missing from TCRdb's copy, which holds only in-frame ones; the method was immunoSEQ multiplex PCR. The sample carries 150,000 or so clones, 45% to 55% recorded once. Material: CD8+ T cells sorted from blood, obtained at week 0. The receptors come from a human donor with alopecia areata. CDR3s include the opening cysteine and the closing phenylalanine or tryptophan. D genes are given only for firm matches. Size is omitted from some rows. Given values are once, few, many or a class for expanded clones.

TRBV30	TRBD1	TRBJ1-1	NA	CAWSPGQQEAFF	TGTGCCTGGAGCCCGGGACAGCAGGAAGCTTTCTTT
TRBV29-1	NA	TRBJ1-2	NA	CSVEVEHGGYTF	TGCAGCGTTGAAGTTGAACACGGAGGCTACACCTTC
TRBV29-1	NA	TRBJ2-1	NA	CSVGDYTHESSYNEQFF	TGCAGCGTTGGGGATTACACGCACGAGAGCTCCTACAATGAGCAGTTCTTC
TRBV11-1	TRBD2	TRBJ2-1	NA	CASSLLVAGSYNEQFF	TGTGCCAGCAGCTTATTGGTAGCGGGGAGCTACAATGAGCAGTTCTTC
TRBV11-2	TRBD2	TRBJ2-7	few	CASSQLAGKYEQYF	TGTGCCAGCAGCCAACTAGCGGGGAAATACGAGCAGTACTTC
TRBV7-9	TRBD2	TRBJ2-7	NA	CASSPRTSGGAYEQYF	TGTGCCAGCAGCCCAAGGACTAGCGGGGGTGCTTACGAGCAGTACTTC
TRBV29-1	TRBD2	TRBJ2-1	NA	CSVEGWRGDGEQFF	TGCAGCGTTGAAGGGTGGCGGGGGGACGGTGAGCAGTTCTTC
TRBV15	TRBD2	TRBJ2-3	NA	CATSHGGGTDTQYF	TGTGCCACCAGCCATGGGGGGGGCACAGATACGCAGTATTTT
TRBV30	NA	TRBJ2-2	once	CAWELRGTGELFF	TGTGCCTGGGAATTGAGGGGCACCGGGGAGCTGTTTTTT
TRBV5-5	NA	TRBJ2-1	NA	CASNLRQDYLGEQFF	TGTGCCAGCAACCTCCGCCAGGACTACCTCGGAGAGCAGTTCTTC
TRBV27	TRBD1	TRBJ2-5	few	CASSLSRTGLPETQYF	TGTGCCAGCAGTTTATCCCGGACAGGGTTACCAGAGACCCAGTACTTC
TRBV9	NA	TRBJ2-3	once	CASSVGGAMDTQYF	TGTGCCAGCAGCGTAGGGGGGGCGATGGATACGCAGTATTTT
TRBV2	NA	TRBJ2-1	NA	CASRYSNGADNEQFF	TGTGCCAGCAGATACAGCAACGGGGCGGACAATGAGCAGTTCTTC
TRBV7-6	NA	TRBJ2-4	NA	CASSARDRSFTKNIQYF	TGTGCCAGCAGCGCGCGGGACAGATCTTTTACCAAAAACATTCAGTACTTC
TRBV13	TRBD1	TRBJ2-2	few	CASSFGAGTGDAGELFF	TGTGCCAGCAGCTTTGGGGCCGGGACAGGGGATGCCGGGGAGCTGTTTTTT
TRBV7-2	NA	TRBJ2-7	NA	CASSLDEGQYEQYF	TGTGCCAGCAGCTTAGATGAGGGGCAGTACGAGCAGTACTTC
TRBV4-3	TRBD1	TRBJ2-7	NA	CASSPGQGIYEQYF	TGCGCCAGCAGCCCTGGACAGGGCATCTACGAGCAGTACTTC
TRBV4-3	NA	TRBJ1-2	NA	CASSHSEGANYGYTF	TGCGCCAGCAGCCACTCCGAAGGGGCTAACTATGGCTACACCTTC
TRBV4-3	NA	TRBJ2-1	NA	CASSQDLGANNEQFF	TGCGCCAGCAGCCAAGATCTGGGAGCCAACAATGAGCAGTTCTTC
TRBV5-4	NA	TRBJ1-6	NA	CASSLSPNSPLHF	TGTGCCAGCAGCTTGTCCCCTAATTCACCCCTCCACTTT
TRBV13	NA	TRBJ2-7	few	CASSGSSHEQYF	TGTGCCAGCAGCGGTTCGTCCCACGAGCAGTACTTC
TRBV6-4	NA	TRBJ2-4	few	CASSDEAGLAKNIQYF	TGTGCCAGCAGTGACGAGGCAGGCCTAGCCAAAAACATTCAGTACTTC
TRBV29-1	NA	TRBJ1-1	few	CSVERHTEAFF	TGCAGCGTTGAAAGGCACACTGAAGCTTTCTTT
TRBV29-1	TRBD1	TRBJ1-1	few	CSVTTGGWAFF	TGCAGCGTCACGACAGGGGGCTGGGCTTTCTTT
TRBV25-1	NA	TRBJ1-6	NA	CASSELRENSPLHF	TGTGCCAGCAGTGAATTGCGGGAAAATTCACCCCTCCACTTT
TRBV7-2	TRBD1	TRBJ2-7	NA	CASSFADRAVYEQYF	TGTGCCAGCAGCTTTGCGGACAGGGCTGTCTACGAGCAGTACTTC
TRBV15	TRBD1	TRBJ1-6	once	CATSRDPGQASSPLHF	TGTGCCACCAGCAGAGATCCGGGACAGGCCAGTTCACCCCTCCACTTT
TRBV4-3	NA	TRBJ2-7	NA	CASSQGSSADYEQYF	TGCGCCAGCAGCCAAGGATCTAGCGCGGACTACGAGCAGTACTTC
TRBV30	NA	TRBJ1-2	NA	CAWSVKRQGTYGYTF	TGTGCCTGGAGTGTAAAGCGTCAGGGGACCTATGGCTACACCTTC
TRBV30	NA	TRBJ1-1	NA	CAWSVGTEAFF	TGTGCCTGGAGTGTCGGAACTGAAGCTTTCTTT
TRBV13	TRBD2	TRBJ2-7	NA	CASSPPGAGGAYEQYF	TGTGCCAGCAGCCCCCCCGGGGCGGGGGGTGCCTACGAGCAGTACTTC
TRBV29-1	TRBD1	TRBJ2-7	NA	CSVVDRGYEQYF	TGCAGCGTTGTGGACAGGGGTTACGAGCAGTACTTC
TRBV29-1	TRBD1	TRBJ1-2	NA	CSVEDDRGIYGYTF	TGCAGCGTTGAAGACGACAGGGGTATCTATGGCTACACCTTC
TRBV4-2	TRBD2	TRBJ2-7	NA	CASSSTSTSEMINEQYF	TGTGCCAGCAGCTCTACCTCAACTAGCGAGATGATTAACGAGCAGTACTTC
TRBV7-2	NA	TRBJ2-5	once	CASSFRFYQETQYF	TGTGCCAGCAGCTTCCGTTTTTACCAAGAGACCCAGTACTTC
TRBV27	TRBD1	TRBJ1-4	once	CASSLTTGGIANEKLFF	TGTGCCAGCAGTTTAACGACAGGGGGCATCGCTAATGAAAAACTGTTTTTT
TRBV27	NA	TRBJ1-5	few	CASSLSRGGNQPQHF	TGTGCCAGCAGTTTATCGCGGGGTGGCAATCAGCCCCAGCATTTT
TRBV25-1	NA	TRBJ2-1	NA	CASSDKPSYNEQFF	TGTGCCAGCAGTGATAAACCCTCCTACAATGAGCAGTTCTTC
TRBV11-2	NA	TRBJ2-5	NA	CASSLTSSETQYF	TGTGCCAGCAGCCTGACTAGTTCAGAGACCCAGTACTTC
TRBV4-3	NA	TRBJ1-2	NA	CASSQSFDYGYTF	TGCGCCAGCAGCCAATCCTTCGACTATGGCTACACCTTC
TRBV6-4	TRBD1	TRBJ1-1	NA	CASSDSSPGTGFERGGAFF	TGTGCCAGCAGTGACTCGAGTCCGGGGACAGGGTTTGAGAGGGGGGGAGCTTTCTTT
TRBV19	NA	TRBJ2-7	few	CASSPTRGSYEQYF	TGTGCCAGTAGTCCGACGAGGGGCTCCTACGAGCAGTACTTC
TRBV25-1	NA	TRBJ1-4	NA	CASSDGYNEKLFF	TGTGCCAGCAGTGATGGGTATAATGAAAAACTGTTTTTT
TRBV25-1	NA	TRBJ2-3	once	CASSEYGGLVDTQYF	TGTGCCAGCAGTGAATATGGGGGGTTGGTAGATACGCAGTATTTT
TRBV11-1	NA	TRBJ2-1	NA	CASSAKTGQTKFF	TGTGCCAGCAGTGCTAAAACAGGGCAGACGAAGTTCTTC
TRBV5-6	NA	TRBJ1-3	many	CASSRWGNTIYF	TGTGCCAGCAGCCGGTGGGGAAACACCATATATTTT
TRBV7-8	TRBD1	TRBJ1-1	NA	CASSLTGTGTEAFF	TGTGCCAGCAGCTTAACTGGGACAGGGACTGAAGCTTTCTTT
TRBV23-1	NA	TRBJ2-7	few	CASSHYEQYF	TGCGCCAGCAGTCACTACGAGCAGTACTTC
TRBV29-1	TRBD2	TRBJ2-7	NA	CSVGTSGKYEQYF	TGCAGCGTTGGGACTAGCGGGAAGTACGAGCAGTACTTC
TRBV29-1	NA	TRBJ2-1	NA	CSVEREGQGGSYNEQFF	TGCAGCGTTGAACGGGAAGGGCAGGGGGGCTCCTACAATGAGCAGTTCTTC
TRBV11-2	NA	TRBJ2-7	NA	CASSPTGSHEQYF	TGTGCCAGCAGCCCTACGGGGAGCCACGAGCAGTACTTC
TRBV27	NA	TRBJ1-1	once	CASSFGTPSGMHEAFF	TGTGCCAGCAGTTTCGGCACCCCATCGGGTATGCATGAAGCTTTCTTT
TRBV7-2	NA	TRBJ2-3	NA	CASSLGRVADTQYF	TGTGCCAGCAGCTTAGGACGGGTGGCAGATACGCAGTATTTT
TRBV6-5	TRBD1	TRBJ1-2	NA	CASSTRTGFDYGYTF	TGTGCCAGCAGTACCCGGACAGGGTTTGACTATGGCTACACCTTC